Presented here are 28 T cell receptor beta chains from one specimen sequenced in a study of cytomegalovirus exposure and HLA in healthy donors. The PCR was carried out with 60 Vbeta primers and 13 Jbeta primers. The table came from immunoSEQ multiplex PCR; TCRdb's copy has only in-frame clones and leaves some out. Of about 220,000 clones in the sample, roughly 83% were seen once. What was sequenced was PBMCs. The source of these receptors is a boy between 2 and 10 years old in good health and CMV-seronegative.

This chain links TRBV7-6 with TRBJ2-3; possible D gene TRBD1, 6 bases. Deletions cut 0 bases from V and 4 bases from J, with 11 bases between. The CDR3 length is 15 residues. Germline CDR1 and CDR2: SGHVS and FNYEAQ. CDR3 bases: TGTGCCAGCAGCTTAGCGCAACAGGGAGCAGATACGCAGTATTTT. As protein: CASSLAQQGADTQYF.

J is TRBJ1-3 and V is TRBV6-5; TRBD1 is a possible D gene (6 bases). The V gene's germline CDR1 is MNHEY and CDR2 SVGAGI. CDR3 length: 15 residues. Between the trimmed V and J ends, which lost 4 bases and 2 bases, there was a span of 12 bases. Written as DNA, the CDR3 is TGTGCCAGCAGTTTACAGGGTAGGGCTGGAAACACCATATATTTT. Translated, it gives CASSLQGRAGNTIYF.

DNA of the CDR3: TGTGCCAGCAGCTTCATAGGAGGGACTGAAGCTTTCTTT. Residues: CASSFIGGTEAFF. This chain links TRBV5-4 with TRBJ1-1; D not certain. The CDR3 is 13 amino acids. Germline assignment: CDR1 SGHNT and CDR2 YYREEE (reference sequence). With 2 bases removed from V and 5 bases from J, the gap between germline ends came to 10 bases. Full variable domain (rest looked up from reference TRBV5-4 and TRBJ1-1): ETGVTQSPTHLIKTRGQQVTLRCSSQSGHNTVSWYQQALGQGPQFIFQYYREEENGRGNFPPRFSGLQFPNYSSELNVNALELDDSALYLCASSFIGGTEAFFGQGTRLTVV.

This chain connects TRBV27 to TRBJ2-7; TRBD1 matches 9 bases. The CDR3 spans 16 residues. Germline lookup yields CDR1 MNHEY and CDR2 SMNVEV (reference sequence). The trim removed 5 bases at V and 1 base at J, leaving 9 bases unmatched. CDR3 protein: CASSPPPGQGSYEQYF. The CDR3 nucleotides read TGTGCCAGCAGTCCGCCACCGGGACAGGGATCCTACGAGCAGTACTTC.

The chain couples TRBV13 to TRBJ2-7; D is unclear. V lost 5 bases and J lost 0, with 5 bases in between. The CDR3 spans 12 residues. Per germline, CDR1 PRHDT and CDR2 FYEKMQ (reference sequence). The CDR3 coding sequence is TGTGCCAGCAGCGCGAGCTCCTACGAGCAGTACTTC. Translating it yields CASSASSYEQYF.

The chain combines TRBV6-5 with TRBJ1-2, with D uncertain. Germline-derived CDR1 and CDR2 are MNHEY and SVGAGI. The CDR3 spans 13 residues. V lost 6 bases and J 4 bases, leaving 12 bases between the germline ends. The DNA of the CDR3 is TGTGCCAGCAGCCCCCCCGGGGTCTATGGCTACACCTTC. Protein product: CASSPPGVYGYTF.

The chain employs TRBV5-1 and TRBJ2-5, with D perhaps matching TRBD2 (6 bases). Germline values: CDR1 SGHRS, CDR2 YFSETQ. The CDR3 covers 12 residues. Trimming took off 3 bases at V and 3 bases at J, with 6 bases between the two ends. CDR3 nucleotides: TGCGCCAGCAGCTGGGGGGAAGAGACCCAGTACTTC. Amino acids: CASSWGEETQYF.

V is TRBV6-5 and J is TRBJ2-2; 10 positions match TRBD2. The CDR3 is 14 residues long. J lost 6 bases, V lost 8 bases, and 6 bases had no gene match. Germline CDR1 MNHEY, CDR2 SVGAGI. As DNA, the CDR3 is TGTGCCAGCTCCCTAGCGGGAGTGTCCGGGGAGCTGTTTTTT. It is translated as CASSLAGVSGELFF.

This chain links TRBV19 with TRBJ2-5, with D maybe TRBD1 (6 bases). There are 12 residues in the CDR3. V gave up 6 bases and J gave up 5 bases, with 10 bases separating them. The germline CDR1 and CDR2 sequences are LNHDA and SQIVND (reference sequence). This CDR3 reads CASSNRDETQYF. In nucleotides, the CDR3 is TGTGCCAGTAGCAACAGGGATGAGACCCAGTACTTC.

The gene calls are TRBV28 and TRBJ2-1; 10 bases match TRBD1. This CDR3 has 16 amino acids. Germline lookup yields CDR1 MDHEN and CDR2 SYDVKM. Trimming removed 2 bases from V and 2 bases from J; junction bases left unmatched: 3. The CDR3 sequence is CASSLPGQGTYNEQFF. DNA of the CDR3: TGTGCCAGCAGTTTACCGGGACAGGGGACCTACAATGAGCAGTTCTTC.

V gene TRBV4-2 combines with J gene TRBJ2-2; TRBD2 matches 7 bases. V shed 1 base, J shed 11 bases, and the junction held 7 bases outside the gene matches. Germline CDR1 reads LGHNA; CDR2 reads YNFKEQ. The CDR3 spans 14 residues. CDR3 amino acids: CASSQAGSGGELFF. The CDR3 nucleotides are TGTGCCAGCAGCCAAGCTGGGTCGGGGGGAGAGCTGTTTTTT.

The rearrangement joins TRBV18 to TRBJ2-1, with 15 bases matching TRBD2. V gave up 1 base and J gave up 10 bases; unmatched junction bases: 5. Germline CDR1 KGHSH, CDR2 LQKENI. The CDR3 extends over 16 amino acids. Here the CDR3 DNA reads TGTGCCAGCTCACCACGTTCCGGGACTAGCGGGAGGGAGCAGTTCTTC. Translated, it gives CASSPRSGTSGREQFF.

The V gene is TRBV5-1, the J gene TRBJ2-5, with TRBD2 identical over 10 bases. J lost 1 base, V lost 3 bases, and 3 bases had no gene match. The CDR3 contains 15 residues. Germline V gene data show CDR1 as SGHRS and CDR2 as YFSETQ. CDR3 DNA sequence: TGCGCCAGCAGCTCCCCTAGCGGGGGCCAAGAGACCCAGTACTTC. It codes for CASSSPSGGQETQYF.

The CDR3 is CASSGSSGDGRGEQFF. In DNA, the CDR3 is TGTGCCAGCAGTGGGTCCAGCGGGGATGGGCGGGGTGAGCAGTTCTTC. V and J are TRBV2 and TRBJ2-1; TRBD2 matches 7 bases. The germline CDR1 and CDR2 sequences are SNHLY and FYNNEI. The length of the CDR3 is 16 residues. The V and J ends lost 4 bases and 9 bases, in that order; junction bases with no gene match: 15.

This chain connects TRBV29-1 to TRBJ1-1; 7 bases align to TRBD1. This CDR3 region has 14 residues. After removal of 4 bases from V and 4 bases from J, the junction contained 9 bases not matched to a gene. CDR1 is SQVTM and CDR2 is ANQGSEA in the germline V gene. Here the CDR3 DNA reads TGCAGCGTTGTGCCCAGGGGGTATGGCACTGAAGCTTTCTTT. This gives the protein CSVVPRGYGTEAFF.

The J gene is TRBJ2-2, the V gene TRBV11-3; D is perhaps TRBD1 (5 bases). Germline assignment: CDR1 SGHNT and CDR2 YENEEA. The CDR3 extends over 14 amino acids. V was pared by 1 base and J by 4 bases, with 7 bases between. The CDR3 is CASSLGQITGELFF. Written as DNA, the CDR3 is TGTGCCAGCAGCTTAGGACAGATCACCGGGGAGCTGTTTTTT.

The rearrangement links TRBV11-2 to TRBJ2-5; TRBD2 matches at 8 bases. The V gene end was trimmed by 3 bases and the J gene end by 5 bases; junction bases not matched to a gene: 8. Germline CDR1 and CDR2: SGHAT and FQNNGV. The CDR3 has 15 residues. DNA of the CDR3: TGTGCCAGCAGCTTGGGAGCGGGGGTGGCGGAGACCCAGTACTTC. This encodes CASSLGAGVAETQYF.

As DNA, the CDR3 is TGTGCCAGCAGCCTAGGAGGTGCCAACGTCCTGACTTTC. It specifies CASSLGGANVLTF. V usage is TRBV7-9 and J usage is TRBJ2-6; perhaps TRBD2 as D (5 bases). CDR3 length: 13 amino acids. V lost 5 bases and J lost 7, with 9 bases in between. Germline CDR1 reads SEHNR; CDR2 reads FQNEAQ (reference sequence).

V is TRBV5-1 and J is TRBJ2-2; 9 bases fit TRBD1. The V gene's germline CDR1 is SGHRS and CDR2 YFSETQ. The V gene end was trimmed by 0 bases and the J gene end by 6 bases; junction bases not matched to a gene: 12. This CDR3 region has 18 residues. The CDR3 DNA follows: TGCGCCAGCAGCTTGGGCCACCTGGACAGGGGCCGATCCGGGGAGCTGTTTTTT. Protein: CASSLGHLDRGRSGELFF. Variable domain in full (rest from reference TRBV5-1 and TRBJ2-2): KAGVTQTPRYLIKTRGQQVTLSCSPISGHRSVSWYQQTPGQGLQFLFEYFSETQRNKGNFPGRFSGRQFSNSRSEMNVSTLELGDSALYLCASSLGHLDRGRSGELFFGEGSRLTVL.

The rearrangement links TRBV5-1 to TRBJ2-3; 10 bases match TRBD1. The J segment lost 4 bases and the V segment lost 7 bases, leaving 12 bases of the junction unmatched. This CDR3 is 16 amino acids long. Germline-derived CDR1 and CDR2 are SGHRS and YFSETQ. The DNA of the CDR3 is TGCGCCAGCGGCCGTTCCAGAGGGACAGGGGCAGATACGCAGTATTTT. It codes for CASGRSRGTGADTQYF.

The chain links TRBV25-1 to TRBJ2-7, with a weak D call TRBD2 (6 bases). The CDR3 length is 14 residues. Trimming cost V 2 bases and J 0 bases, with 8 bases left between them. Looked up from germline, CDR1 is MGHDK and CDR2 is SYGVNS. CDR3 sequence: CASSERGNSYEQYF. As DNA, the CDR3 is TGTGCCAGCAGTGAACGGGGGAACTCCTACGAGCAGTACTTC.

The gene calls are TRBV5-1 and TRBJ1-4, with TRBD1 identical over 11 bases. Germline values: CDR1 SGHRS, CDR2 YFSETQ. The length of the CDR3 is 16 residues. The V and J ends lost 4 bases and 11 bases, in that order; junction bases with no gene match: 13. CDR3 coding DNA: TGCGCCAGCAGCCCGGAAATTTCCGGGACAGGGGGGAAACTGTTTTTT. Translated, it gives CASSPEISGTGGKLFF.

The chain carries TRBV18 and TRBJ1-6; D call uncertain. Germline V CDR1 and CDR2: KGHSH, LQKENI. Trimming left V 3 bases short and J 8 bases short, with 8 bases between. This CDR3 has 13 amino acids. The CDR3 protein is CASSPSRDSPLHF. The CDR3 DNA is TGTGCCAGCTCACCCTCACGGGATTCACCCCTCCACTTT.

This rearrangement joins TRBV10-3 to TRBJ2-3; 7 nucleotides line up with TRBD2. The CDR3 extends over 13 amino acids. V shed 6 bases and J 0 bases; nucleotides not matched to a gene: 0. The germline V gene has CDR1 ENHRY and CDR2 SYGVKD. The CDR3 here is CAIRTSSTDTQYF. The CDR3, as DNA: TGTGCCATCAGGACTAGCAGCACAGATACGCAGTATTTT.

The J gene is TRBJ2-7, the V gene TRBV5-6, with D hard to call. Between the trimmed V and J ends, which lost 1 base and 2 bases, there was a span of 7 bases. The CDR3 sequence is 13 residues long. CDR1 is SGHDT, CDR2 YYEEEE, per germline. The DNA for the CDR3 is TGTGCCAGCAGCTTGTCGGGTACCTACGAGCAGTACTTC. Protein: CASSLSGTYEQYF.

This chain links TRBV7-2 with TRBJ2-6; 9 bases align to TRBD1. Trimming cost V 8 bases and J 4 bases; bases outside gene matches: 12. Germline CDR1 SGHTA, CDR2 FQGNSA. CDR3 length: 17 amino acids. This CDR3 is CASLAGGQGTGANVLTF. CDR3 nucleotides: TGTGCCAGCCTGGCTGGGGGACAGGGAACAGGGGCCAACGTCCTGACTTTC.

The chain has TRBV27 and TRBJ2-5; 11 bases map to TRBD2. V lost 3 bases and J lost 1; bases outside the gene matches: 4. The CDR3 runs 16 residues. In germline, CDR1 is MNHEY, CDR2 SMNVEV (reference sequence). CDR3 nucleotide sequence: TGTGCCAGCAGTTTTCGACTAGCGGGGACCCAAGAGACCCAGTACTTC. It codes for CASSFRLAGTQETQYF.

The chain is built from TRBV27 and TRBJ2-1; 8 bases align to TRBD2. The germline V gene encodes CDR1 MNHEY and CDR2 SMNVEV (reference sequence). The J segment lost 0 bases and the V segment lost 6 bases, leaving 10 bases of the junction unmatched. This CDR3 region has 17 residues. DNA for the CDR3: TGTGCCAGCAGCCCATCGGGGGGGGGCCCCTCCTACAATGAGCAGTTCTTC. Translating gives CASSPSGGGPSYNEQFF.